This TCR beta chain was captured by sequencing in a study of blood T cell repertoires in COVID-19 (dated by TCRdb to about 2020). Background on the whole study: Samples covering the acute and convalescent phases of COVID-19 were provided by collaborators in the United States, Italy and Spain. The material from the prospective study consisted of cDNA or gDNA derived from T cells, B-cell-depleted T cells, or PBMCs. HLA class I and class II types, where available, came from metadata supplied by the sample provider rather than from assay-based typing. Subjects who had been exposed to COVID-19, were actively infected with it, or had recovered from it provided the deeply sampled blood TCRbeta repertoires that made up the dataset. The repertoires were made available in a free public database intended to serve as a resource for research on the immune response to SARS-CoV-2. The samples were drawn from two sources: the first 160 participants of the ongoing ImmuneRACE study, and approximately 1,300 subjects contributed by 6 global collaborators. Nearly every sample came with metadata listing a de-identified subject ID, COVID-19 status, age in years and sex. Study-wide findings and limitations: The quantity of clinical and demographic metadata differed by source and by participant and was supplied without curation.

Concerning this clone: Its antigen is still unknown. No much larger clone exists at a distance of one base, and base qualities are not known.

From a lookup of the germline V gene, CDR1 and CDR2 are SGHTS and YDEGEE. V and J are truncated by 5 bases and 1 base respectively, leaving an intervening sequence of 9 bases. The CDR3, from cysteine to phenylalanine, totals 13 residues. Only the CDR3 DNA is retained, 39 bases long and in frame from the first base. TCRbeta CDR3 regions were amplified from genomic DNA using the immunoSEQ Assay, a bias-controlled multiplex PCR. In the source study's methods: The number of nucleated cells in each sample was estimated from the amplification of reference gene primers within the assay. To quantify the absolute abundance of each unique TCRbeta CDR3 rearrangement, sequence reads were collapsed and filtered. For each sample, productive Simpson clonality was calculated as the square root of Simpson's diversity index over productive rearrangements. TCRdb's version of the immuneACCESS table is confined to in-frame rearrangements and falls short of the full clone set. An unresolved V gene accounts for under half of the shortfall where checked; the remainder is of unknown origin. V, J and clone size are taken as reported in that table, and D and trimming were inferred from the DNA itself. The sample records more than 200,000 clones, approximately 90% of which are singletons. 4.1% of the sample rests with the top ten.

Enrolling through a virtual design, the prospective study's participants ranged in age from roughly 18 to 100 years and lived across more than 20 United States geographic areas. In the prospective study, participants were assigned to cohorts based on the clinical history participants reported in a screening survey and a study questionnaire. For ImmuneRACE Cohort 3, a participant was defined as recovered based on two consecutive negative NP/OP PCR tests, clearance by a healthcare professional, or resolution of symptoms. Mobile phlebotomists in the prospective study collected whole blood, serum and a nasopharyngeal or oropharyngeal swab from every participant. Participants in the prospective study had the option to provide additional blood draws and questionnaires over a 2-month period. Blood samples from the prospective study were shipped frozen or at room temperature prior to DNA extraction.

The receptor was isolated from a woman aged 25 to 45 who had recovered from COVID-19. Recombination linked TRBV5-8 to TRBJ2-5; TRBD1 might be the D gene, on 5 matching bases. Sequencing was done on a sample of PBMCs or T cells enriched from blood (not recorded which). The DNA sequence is TGTGCCAGCAGTTCAGGGTCCCAAGAGACCCAGTACTTC. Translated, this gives CASSSGSQETQYF.